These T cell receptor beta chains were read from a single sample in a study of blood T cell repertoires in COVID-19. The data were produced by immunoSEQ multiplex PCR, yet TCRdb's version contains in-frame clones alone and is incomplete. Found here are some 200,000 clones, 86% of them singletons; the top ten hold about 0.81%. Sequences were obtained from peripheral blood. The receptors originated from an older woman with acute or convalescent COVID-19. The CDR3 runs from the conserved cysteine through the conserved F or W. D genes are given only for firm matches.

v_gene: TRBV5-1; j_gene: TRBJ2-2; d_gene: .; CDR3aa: CASSLGGLSNTGELFF
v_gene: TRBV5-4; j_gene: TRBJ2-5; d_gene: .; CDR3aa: CASSWGDRGGKTQYF
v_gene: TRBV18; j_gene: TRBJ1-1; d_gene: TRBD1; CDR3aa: CASSPGQGATEAFF
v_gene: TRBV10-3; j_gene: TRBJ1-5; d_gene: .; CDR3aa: CAISRGSNQPQHF
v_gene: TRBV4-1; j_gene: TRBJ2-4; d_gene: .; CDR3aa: CASSQGSDSGSKNIQYF
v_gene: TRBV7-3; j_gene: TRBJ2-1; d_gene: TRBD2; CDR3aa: CASSRSGYEQFF
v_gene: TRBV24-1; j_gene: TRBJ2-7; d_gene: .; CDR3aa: CATSDLRGYEQYF
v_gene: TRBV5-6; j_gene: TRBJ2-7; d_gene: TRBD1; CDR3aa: CASSVPGQGAAEQYF
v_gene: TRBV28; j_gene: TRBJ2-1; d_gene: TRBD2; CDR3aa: CASTVGLFYNEQFF
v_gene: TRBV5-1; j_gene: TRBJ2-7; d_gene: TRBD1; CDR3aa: CASTRQGSYEQYF
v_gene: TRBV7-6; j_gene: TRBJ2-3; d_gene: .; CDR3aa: CASSFQQQTDTVRDTQYF
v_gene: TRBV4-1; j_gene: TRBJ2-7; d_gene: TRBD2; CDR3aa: CASSQKFPGLAGNYEQYF
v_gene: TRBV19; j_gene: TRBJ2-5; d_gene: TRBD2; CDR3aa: CASSIGAAGVGETQYF
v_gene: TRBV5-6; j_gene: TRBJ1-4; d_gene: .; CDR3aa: CASSLIGPGKEKLFF
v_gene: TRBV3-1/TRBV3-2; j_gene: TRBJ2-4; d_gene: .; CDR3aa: CASGGAQPVNIQYF
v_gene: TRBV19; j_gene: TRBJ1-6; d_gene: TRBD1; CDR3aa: CASSSTGGPNSPLHF
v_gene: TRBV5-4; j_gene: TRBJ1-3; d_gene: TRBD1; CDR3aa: CASSRGGQNSGNTIYF
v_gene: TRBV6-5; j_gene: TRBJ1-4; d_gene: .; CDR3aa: CASSFRATNEKLFF
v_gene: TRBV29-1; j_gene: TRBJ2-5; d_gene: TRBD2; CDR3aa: CSAPPTLGGQETQYF
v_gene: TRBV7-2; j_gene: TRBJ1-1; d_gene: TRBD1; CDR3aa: CASSVDRGLSAEAFF